Listed here is a single T cell receptor beta chain. This CDR3 has 15 amino acids. V shed 3 bases and J 1 base; nucleotides not matched to a gene: 1. Germline CDR1 and CDR2: LNHDA and SQIVND (reference sequence). TCRdb keeps only in-frame clones here, not all; method: immunoSEQ multiplex PCR. The repertoire includes roughly 240,000 clones, around 88% of them detected once, and 2.5% sits in the top ten. This sample is drawn from a study of blood T cell repertoires in COVID-19. Study background: The United States, Italy and Spain provided the acute and convalescent COVID-19 samples. T cells, B-cell-depleted T cells, or PBMCs provided the cDNA or gDNA that served as material.

In terms of age and location, participants ranged from about 18 to 95 years and lived in under 30 US areas. This rearrangement joins TRBV19 to TRBJ2-3, with TRBD1 matching over 10 bases. Input material: PBMCs or T cells enriched from blood (not recorded which). The TCR sequence derives from a woman aged 40-49 years with acute COVID-19. CDR3 loop: CASSIGTGGTDTQYF. The CDR3 nucleotides are TGTGCCAGTAGTATTGGGACAGGGGGCACAGATACGCAGTATTTT.